This T cell receptor (beta chain) was recorded in a study of neurological immune-mediated disorders. Study-level background: Relapsing-remitting disease affected roughly 30, and secondary progressive 3, of roughly 34 multiple sclerosis patients. Findings and caveats of the study: No clinical or MRI feature was associated with the multiple sclerosis repertoire cluster. The greatest TCR clonal expansion appeared in HTLV-1-associated myelopathy and the smallest, falling below healthy controls, in multiple sclerosis.

This clonotype was seen at least ten times. The antigen is not known. As for the cDNA, it was generated by 5'RACE with 10-nucleotide random UMIs. Via MiXCR, TCRdb re-called the 5' RACE reads, giving one row per CDR3 protein. The sample has about 120,000 distinct CDR3 sequences; about 3.4% are singletons. Germline CDR1 and CDR2: KGHSH and LQKENI. Trimming removed 1 base from V and 4 bases from J, with 11 bases in between. The CDR3 length is 15 residues. Sequences were obtained from PBMCs. This chain links TRBV18 with TRBJ2-1, with D possibly TRBD1 on 6 matching bases. The clonotype originates from a woman aged 30 to 39 with multiple sclerosis. The CDR3 nucleotides read TGTGCCAGCTCACCACGGGACAAGTTATACAATGAGCAGTTCTTC. Encoded protein: CASSPRDKLYNEQFF.